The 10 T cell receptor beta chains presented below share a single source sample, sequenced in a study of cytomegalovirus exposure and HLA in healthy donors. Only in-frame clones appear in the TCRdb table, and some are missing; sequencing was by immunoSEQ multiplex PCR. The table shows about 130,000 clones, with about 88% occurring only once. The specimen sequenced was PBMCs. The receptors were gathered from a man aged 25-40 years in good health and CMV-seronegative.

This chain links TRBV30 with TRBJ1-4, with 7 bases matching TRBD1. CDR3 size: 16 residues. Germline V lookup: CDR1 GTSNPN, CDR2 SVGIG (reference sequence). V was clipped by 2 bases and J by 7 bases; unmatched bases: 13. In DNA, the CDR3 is TGTGCCTGGAGTTCAGGACAGGATCGTCTGGGTGAAAAACTGTTTTTT. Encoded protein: CAWSSGQDRLGEKLFF.

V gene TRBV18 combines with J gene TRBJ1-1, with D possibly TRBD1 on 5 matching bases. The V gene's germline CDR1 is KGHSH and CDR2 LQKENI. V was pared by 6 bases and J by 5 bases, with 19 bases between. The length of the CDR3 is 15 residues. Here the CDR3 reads CASSADSILLTEAFF. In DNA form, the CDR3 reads TGTGCCAGCTCTGCCGACAGCATACTCTTAACTGAAGCTTTCTTT. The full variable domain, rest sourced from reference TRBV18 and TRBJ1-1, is NAGVMQNPRHLVRRRGQEARLRCSPMKGHSHVYWYRQLPEEGLKFMVYLQKENIIDESGMPKERFSAEFPKEGPSILRIQQVVRGDSAAYFCASSADSILLTEAFFGQGTRLTVV.

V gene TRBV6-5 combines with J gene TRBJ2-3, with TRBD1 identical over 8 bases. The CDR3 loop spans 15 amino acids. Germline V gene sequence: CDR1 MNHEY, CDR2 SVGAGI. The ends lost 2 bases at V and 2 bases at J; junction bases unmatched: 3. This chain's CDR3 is CASSYGQGHTDTQYF. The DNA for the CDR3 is TGTGCCAGCAGTTACGGACAGGGCCACACAGATACGCAGTATTTT.

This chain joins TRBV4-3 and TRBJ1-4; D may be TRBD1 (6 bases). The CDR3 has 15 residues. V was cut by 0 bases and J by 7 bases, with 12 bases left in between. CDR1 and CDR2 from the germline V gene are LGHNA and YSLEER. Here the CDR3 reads CASSQDRGSREKLFF. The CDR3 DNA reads TGCGCCAGCAGCCAAGATAGGGGGAGTCGTGAAAAACTGTTTTTT.

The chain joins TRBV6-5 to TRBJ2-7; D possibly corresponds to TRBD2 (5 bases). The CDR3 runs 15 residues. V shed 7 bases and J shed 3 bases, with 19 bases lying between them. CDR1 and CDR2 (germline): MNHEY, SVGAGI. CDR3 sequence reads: CASTSRAGRLYEQYF. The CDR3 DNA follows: TGTGCCAGCACCTCGAGGGCCGGGCGACTCTACGAGCAGTACTTC.

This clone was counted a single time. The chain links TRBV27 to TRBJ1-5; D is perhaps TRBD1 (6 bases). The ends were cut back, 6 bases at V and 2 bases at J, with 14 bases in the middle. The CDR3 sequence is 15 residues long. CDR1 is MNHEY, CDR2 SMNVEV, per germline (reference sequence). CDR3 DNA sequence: TGTGCCAGCAGCAAAATAGGGGGGGGCAATCAGCCCCAGCATTTT. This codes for CASSKIGGGNQPQHF.

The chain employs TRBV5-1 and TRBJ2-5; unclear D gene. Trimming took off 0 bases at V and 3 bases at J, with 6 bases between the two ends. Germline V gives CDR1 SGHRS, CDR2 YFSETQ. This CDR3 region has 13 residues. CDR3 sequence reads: CASSLASKETQYF. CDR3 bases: TGCGCCAGCAGCTTGGCCAGTAAAGAGACCCAGTACTTC.

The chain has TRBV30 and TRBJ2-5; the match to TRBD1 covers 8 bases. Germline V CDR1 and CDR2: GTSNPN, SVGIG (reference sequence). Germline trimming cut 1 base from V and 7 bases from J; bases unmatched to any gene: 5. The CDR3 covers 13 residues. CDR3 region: CAWSGQGAGTQYF. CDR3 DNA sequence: TGTGCCTGGAGTGGCCAGGGGGCTGGGACCCAGTACTTC.

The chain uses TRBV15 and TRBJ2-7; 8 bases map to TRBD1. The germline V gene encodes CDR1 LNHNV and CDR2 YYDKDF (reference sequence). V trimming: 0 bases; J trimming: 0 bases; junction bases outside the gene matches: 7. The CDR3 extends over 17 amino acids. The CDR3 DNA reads TGTGCCACCAGCAGAGATCGTGGGACAGGCGCCTCCTACGAGCAGTACTTC. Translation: CATSRDRGTGASYEQYF.

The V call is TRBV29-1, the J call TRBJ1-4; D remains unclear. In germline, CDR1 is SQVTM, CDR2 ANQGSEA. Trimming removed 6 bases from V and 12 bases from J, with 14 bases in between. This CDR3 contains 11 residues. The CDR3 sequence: CSVGEGLELFF. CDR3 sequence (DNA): TGCAGCGTCGGGGAGGGTCTGGAACTGTTTTTT. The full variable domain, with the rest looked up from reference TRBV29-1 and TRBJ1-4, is SAVISQKPSRDICQRGTSLTIQCQVDSQVTMMFWYRQQPGQSLTLIATANQGSEATYESGFVIDKFPISRPNLTFSTLTVSNMSPEDSSIYLCSVGEGLELFFGSGTQLSVL.